This passage covers 3 T cell receptor beta chains from one sample sequenced in a study of cytomegalovirus exposure and HLA in healthy donors. PCR amplification relied on 60 Vbeta primers (plus 13 Jbeta primers). Assay: immunoSEQ multiplex PCR; the TCRdb copy retains only in-frame clones and omits some. The table shows some 200,000 clones, with 65% to 85% occurring only once. Sequenced sample: PBMCs. The receptors derive from a woman aged 30 to 39 in good health and CMV-seronegative.

CDR3 bases: TGCGCCAGCAGCCCCACCGGGACTAACCAAGAGACCCAGTACTTC. Its protein product is CASSPTGTNQETQYF. The gene calls are TRBV4-1 and TRBJ2-5, with TRBD2 matching over 7 bases. Germline CDR1 MGHRA, CDR2 YSYEKL. There are 15 residues in the CDR3. The junction had 5 bases not matched to a gene; V was cut back by 4 bases and J by 0 bases.

J is TRBJ1-3 and V is TRBV18; 10 bases map to TRBD1. CDR1 KGHSH and CDR2 LQKENI come from the germline V gene. The V segment lost 2 bases and the J segment 2 bases; nucleotides outside the gene matches: 3. The CDR3 spans 16 residues. CDR3 in amino acids: CASSPGTGEPGNTIYF. The DNA for the CDR3 is TGTGCCAGCTCACCAGGGACAGGGGAGCCTGGAAACACCATATATTTT.

In its sample, this clone was seen once. The DNA for the CDR3 is TGTGCCAGCTCCTCCGGGACAGGCTTCGTTTTCCAAGAGACCCAGTACTTC. Protein sequence: CASSSGTGFVFQETQYF. The genes are TRBV18 and TRBJ2-5, with 8 positions matching TRBD1. Trimming took 6 bases from V and 1 from J; bases not matched to a gene: 13. The CDR3 loop spans 17 amino acids. Germline lookup yields CDR1 KGHSH and CDR2 LQKENI.